This is a list of T cell receptor beta chains from one sample in a study of blood T cell repertoires in COVID-19. The method was immunoSEQ multiplex PCR; TCRdb's version includes in-frame clones alone and lacks a portion of them. The sample includes 250,000 to 350,000 clones, about 92% of them seen just once. Sequenced input: PBMCs or T cells enriched from blood (not recorded which). The receptors were sampled from a woman aged 25 to 39 who had recovered from COVID-19. CDR3s include the opening cysteine and the closing phenylalanine or tryptophan. Fields, in order: D gene, J gene, clone size, CDR3 length, V gene, CDR3 DNA, CDR3 protein. A D gene is named only where the DNA matches it firmly. Size is omitted from some rows. Given values are once, few, many or a class for expanded clones.

>NA|TRBJ2-5|NA|14|TRBV7-2
TGTGCCAGCAGCTTAGGAGATAACCAAGAGACCCAGTACTTC
CASSLGDNQETQYF
>NA|TRBJ2-2|NA|17|TRBV9
TGTGCCAGCAGCGTAGTTCCGAGACTCAAGAACACCGGGGAGCTGTTTTTT
CASSVVPRLKNTGELFF
>TRBD1|TRBJ1-4|NA|14|TRBV5-1
TGCGCCAGCAGCACGGGACAGTCTAATGAAAAACTGTTTTTT
CASSTGQSNEKLFF
>NA|TRBJ1-4|NA|14|TRBV28
TGTGCCAGCAGTTTATGGGACAGTAATGAAAAACTGTTTTTT
CASSLWDSNEKLFF
>NA|TRBJ1-5|NA|16|TRBV28
TGTGCCAGCAGTTTAGGGGGGGCAGGGTTAACTCAGCCCCAGCATTTT
CASSLGGAGLTQPQHF
>NA|TRBJ1-2|NA|15|TRBV28
TGTGCCAGCAGTTTATACCAACCCAGCGCCTATGGCTACACCTTC
CASSLYQPSAYGYTF
>NA|TRBJ1-1|once|17|TRBV7-8
TGTGCCAGCAGCTCGTGGGGAAGGGGTGGACGTGACACTGAAGCTTTCTTT
CASSSWGRGGRDTEAFF
>TRBD1|TRBJ1-2|NA|15|TRBV5-5
TGTGCCAGCAGCACCGGGACAGGGGCTAACTATGGCTACACCTTC
CASSTGTGANYGYTF
>NA|TRBJ2-3|NA|14|TRBV3-1/TRBV3-2
TGTGCCAGCAGCCAAGGACTTTTCGCAGATACGCAGTATTTT
CASSQGLFADTQYF
>NA|TRBJ2-7|NA|16|TRBV9
TGTGCCAGCAGCGCCCCGGGGGCTAGCGGAGCGTACGAGCAGTACTTC
CASSAPGASGAYEQYF
>TRBD1|TRBJ2-3|NA|13|TRBV2
TGTGCCAGCAGCGGACAGGGTGCAGATACGCAGTATTTT
CASSGQGADTQYF
>TRBD1|TRBJ2-7|NA|14|TRBV6-2/TRBV6-3
TGTGCCAGCAGTTCCGGGACAGGGGTACGCGAGCAGTACTTC
CASSSGTGVREQYF
>NA|TRBJ2-5|NA|12|TRBV29-1
TGCAGCGTAAGACTATTTCAAGAGACCCAGTACTTC
CSVRLFQETQYF
>NA|TRBJ2-3|NA|14|TRBV7-2
TGTGCCAGCTTAAGGGGTATCGGCGCAGATACGCAGTATTTT
CASLRGIGADTQYF
>NA|TRBJ1-6|once|15|TRBV27
TGTGCCAGCAGTTCACCTTCACGGGGAAACTCACCCCTCCACTTT
CASSSPSRGNSPLHF
>NA|TRBJ2-5|NA|13|TRBV10-3
TGTGCCATCAGTGAGTTAACATATGAGACCCAGTACTTC
CAISELTYETQYF
>NA|TRBJ1-1|once|13|TRBV27
TGTGCCAGCAGTTACAGGGAAACTTCAGAAGCTTTCTTT
CASSYRETSEAFF
>TRBD1|TRBJ2-5|NA|16|TRBV19
TGTGCCAGTAGTATTCCGGACAGGAGGTACCAAGAGACCCAGTACTTC
CASSIPDRRYQETQYF
>NA|TRBJ1-1|NA|14|TRBV11-3
TGTGCCAGCAGCTTAGATTCTAAATACACTGAAGCTTTCTTT
CASSLDSKYTEAFF
>NA|TRBJ2-3|NA|14|TRBV7-2
TGTGCCAGCAGCTCCACGGGACTCACAGATACGCAGTATTTT
CASSSTGLTDTQYF
>NA|TRBJ1-1|NA|12|TRBV7-9
TGTGCCAGCAGCTTAGGGGGAGGGGGAGCTTTCTTT
CASSLGGGGAFF
>NA|TRBJ1-2|NA|12|TRBV28
TGTGCCAGCAATTCTCGGGGTTGGGGCTACACCTTC
CASNSRGWGYTF
>TRBD1|TRBJ1-6|NA|14|TRBV5-1
TGCGCCAGCAGCCCGGACAGGGTTTTCTCACCCCTCCACTTT
CASSPDRVFSPLHF
>NA|TRBJ1-5|NA|14|TRBV10-3
TGTGCCATCAGTACAGGGAATAGCAATCAGCCCCAGCATTTT
CAISTGNSNQPQHF
>NA|TRBJ1-1|once|15|TRBV5-1
TGCGCCAGCAGCCTATCAGGGCACTCGAACACTGAAGCTTTCTTT
CASSLSGHSNTEAFF
>TRBD2|TRBJ2-5|NA|14|TRBV6-4
TGTGCCAGCAGTGAGAGCGGGGGCGAGGAGACCCAGTACTTC
CASSESGGEETQYF
>NA|TRBJ2-2|NA|16|TRBV7-3
TGTGCCAGCAGCTTAACTAGACAAACGAACACCGGGGAGCTGTTTTTT
CASSLTRQTNTGELFF
>TRBD2|TRBJ2-5|NA|13|TRBV29-1
TGCAGCGTTGGGACTAGCGTTGGAGCGACCCAGTACTTC
CSVGTSVGATQYF
>TRBD2|TRBJ2-7|NA|15|TRBV4-2
TGTGCCAGCACCCCGCCCCGGGGGGTGTACTACGAGCAGTACTTC
CASTPPRGVYYEQYF
>NA|TRBJ1-6|NA|15|TRBV18
TGTGCCAGCTCACCCCGGGACTCCTATAATTCACCCCTCCACTTT
CASSPRDSYNSPLHF
>TRBD2|TRBJ2-7|NA|15|TRBV11-3
TGTGCCAGCAGCTTAGCGGGGGGGCCGTTTGTCGAGCAGTACTTC
CASSLAGGPFVEQYF
>NA|TRBJ2-1|NA|15|TRBV11-2
TGTGCCAGCAGCTTAGATCGAGTAAACTACAATGAGCAGTTCTTC
CASSLDRVNYNEQFF
>NA|TRBJ2-1|NA|10|TRBV12-3/TRBV12-4
TGTGCCAGCCGGGGTAATGAGCAGTTCTTC
CASRGNEQFF
>TRBD1|TRBJ1-1|NA|14|TRBV28
TGTGCCAGCCGGGGACAGGGGCTCAACACTGAAGCTTTCTTT
CASRGQGLNTEAFF
>NA|TRBJ2-3|once|15|TRBV13
TGTGCCAGCAGCTCCCGCGGGGCGTTCACAGATACGCAGTATTTT
CASSSRGAFTDTQYF
>NA|TRBJ1-2|NA|15|TRBV15
TGTGCCACCAGCAGGGGAGCAGCGGAAACCCATGGGTACACCTTC
CATSRGAAETHGYTF
>TRBD1|TRBJ2-2|NA|16|TRBV28
TGTGCCAGCAGTTCCGACAGGGACCCAACCACCGGGGAGCTGTTTTTT
CASSSDRDPTTGELFF
>NA|TRBJ2-3|NA|12|TRBV2
TGTGCCAGCAGCCGCACAGGAGATACGCAGTATTTT
CASSRTGDTQYF
>TRBD1|TRBJ1-3|once|14|TRBV9
TGTGCCAGCAGCGAGGACAGGGCTGGAAACACCATATATTTT
CASSEDRAGNTIYF
>NA|TRBJ1-1|NA|13|TRBV5-5
TGTGCCAGCAGCTTCGCAGGGAACACTGAAGCTTTCTTT
CASSFAGNTEAFF
>TRBD2|TRBJ2-1|NA|19|TRBV6-2/TRBV6-3
TGTGCCAGCAGTTACCCATCAACCCCTAGCGGAATAAATTACAATGAGCAGTTCTTC
CASSYPSTPSGINYNEQFF
>TRBD1|TRBJ2-2|NA|15|TRBV2
TGTGCCAGCAGGGAAGGGACAGGGGGAGAGGGGGAGCTGTTTTTT
CASREGTGGEGELFF
>TRBD1|TRBJ2-1|NA|14|TRBV27
TGTGCCAGCAGCCGGACAGGGGGCATCAATGAGCAGTTCTTC
CASSRTGGINEQFF
>TRBD1|TRBJ2-5|NA|14|TRBV5-1
TGCGCCAGCAGCCCGGACAGGGTGGGGGAGACCCAGTACTTC
CASSPDRVGETQYF
>NA|TRBJ2-7|NA|14|TRBV19
TGTGCCAGTAGTCTACAGGCGATCTCCTACGAGCAGTACTTC
CASSLQAISYEQYF
>TRBD2|TRBJ2-3|once|16|TRBV19
TGTGCCAGTAGTACTCTAACGGGGGGGTTAGGAGATACGCAGTATTTT
CASSTLTGGLGDTQYF
>NA|TRBJ2-1|NA|15|TRBV3-1/TRBV3-2
TGTGCCAGCAGCCAAGAACGGTACCCCTACAATGAGCAGTTCTTC
CASSQERYPYNEQFF
>NA|TRBJ2-3|NA|13|TRBV29-1
TGCAGCGTCGCGGGGACTCTCACAGATACGCAGTATTTT
CSVAGTLTDTQYF
>TRBD1|TRBJ2-2|NA|16|TRBV3-1/TRBV3-2
TGTGCCAGCAGCCAAACCGGGACAGGGGGCATCGGGGAGCTGTTTTTT
CASSQTGTGGIGELFF
>TRBD2|TRBJ2-3|NA|15|TRBV25-1
TGTGCCAGCAGTGCCACTAGCGGAAGCACAGATACGCAGTATTTT
CASSATSGSTDTQYF
>TRBD2|TRBJ2-3|NA|14|TRBV27
TGTGCCAGCAGTGGTCTAGCGGGGACAGATACGCAGTATTTT
CASSGLAGTDTQYF
>TRBD1|TRBJ2-1|NA|15|TRBV6-4
TGTGCCAGCAGCCGGGGACAGAGCTCCTACAATGAGCAGTTCTTC
CASSRGQSSYNEQFF